This T cell receptor (beta chain) stems from a study of Tregs in tolerant kidney transplant recipients. Study findings and constraints: In tolerant patients, donor-specific Tregs outgrew total Tregs, suggesting antigen-driven expansion. Validation in larger populations is needed because few patients were studied.

Libraries were prepared by immunoSEQ multiplex PCR; TCRdb keeps only in-frame clonotypes and omits some of them. There are 95,000 to 120,000 clones in the sample; around 90% occur only once, and more than 0.3% lies in the top ten. Note on this clone: Antigen: not known.

This CDR3 region has 17 residues. With 4 bases clipped from V and 6 bases from J, the junction kept 11 bases outside the gene matches. Germline assignment: CDR1 SEHNR and CDR2 FQNEAQ (reference sequence). Unstimulated regulatory T cells (CD4+CD25+CD127-), CD4+CD25- non-regulatory cells, CD4 and CD8 cells were FACS-sorted from thawed PBMCs. The sequenced sample was CD4+ T cells from blood, obtained before the transplant. The V gene is TRBV7-9, the J gene TRBJ2-4; TRBD1 matches 11 bases. This clonotype originated in a human donor who received a combined kidney and bone marrow transplant. CDR3 in DNA: TGTGCCAGCAGCTCCCAAAAGGGACAGGGGGTCGCAAACATTCAGTACTTC. It translates to CASSSQKGQGVANIQYF.